The rows below give T cell receptor beta chains drawn from one sample of a study of T cells in Graves' hyperthyroidism and ophthalmopathy. TCRdb itself ran the multiplex PCR reads through MiXCR, one entry per CDR3 protein. The table records 300,000 or so distinct CDR3 sequences, around 17% of them present only once. Sequenced material: blood. All receptors derive from a man aged 30-40 years with Graves' hyperthyroidism. Each CDR3 is given with its conserved first and last residue. The D gene is left open where the match is weak. A clone size is listed for some rows: how often the clone was seen (once, few, many), or a class if it is expanded.

.	TRBV30	TRBJ1-4	many	CATGIQKLFF	TGTGCGACAGGAATACAAAAACTGTTTTTT
TRBD1	TRBV11-3	TRBJ1-1	.	CASSPVAFFGTAKNTEAFF	TGTGCCAGCAGCCCGGTCGCCTTTTTCGGGACAGCCAAGAACACTGAAGCTTTCTTT
TRBD2	TRBV5-1	TRBJ2-3	few	CASSRGLAQNTDTQYF	TGCGCCAGCAGCCGCGGACTAGCTCAAAACACAGATACGCAGTATTTT
.	TRBV5-1	TRBJ2-7	many	CASSLRDPITYEQYF	TGCGCCAGCAGCTTACGGGACCCTATCACCTACGAGCAGTACTTC
.	TRBV7-9	TRBJ1-1	.	CASSSRDNTEAFF	TGTGCCAGCAGCTCCCGAGATAACACTGAAGCTTTCTTT
.	TRBV4-1	TRBJ2-3	.	CASSPGGGAGDTQYF	TGCGCCAGCAGCCCAGGTGGCGGGGCCGGAGATACGCAGTATTTT
.	TRBV28	TRBJ1-1	many	CASSSGRGVAFF	TGTGCCAGCAGTTCGGGACGGGGTGTAGCTTTCTTT
TRBD1	TRBV29-1	TRBJ2-5	.	CSASPGTAKETQYF	TGCAGCGCTTCCCCCGGGACAGCTAAAGAGACCCAGTACTTC
.	TRBV10-3	TRBJ1-1	few	CAISDKGEANTEAFF	TGTGCCATCAGTGACAAGGGAGAGGCGAACACTGAAGCTTTCTTT
.	TRBV27	TRBJ2-7	.	CASSLYRFPEQYF	TGTGCCAGCAGTTTATACAGGTTTCCTGAGCAGTACTTC
.	TRBV20-1	TRBJ2-3	many	CSAPDRRSNTDTQYF	TGCAGTGCTCCCGACAGGAGGAGCAACACAGATACGCAGTATTTT
TRBD1	TRBV5-1	TRBJ2-5	few	CATQDRGVETQYF	TGCGCCACCCAAGACAGGGGAGTAGAGACCCAGTACTTC
.	TRBV29-1	TRBJ2-4	many	CSVAGTRGNIQYF	TGCAGCGTCGCCGGGACCCGTGGAAACATTCAGTACTTC
TRBD2	TRBV14	TRBJ2-5	few	CASSQWTSGSETQYF	TGTGCCAGCAGCCAATGGACTAGCGGGAGTGAGACCCAGTACTTC
TRBD2	TRBV3-1	TRBJ2-7	few	CASSHWGMAGGAGHEQYF	TGTGCCAGCAGCCATTGGGGGATGGCGGGAGGCGCCGGCCACGAGCAGTACTTC
TRBD2	TRBV20-1	TRBJ2-1	few	CSASRTSGSNYNEQFF	TGCAGTGCTAGTAGGACTAGCGGGAGCAATTACAATGAGCAGTTCTTC
TRBD1	TRBV11-1	TRBJ2-1	many	CASSLTGDFNEQFF	TGTGCCAGCAGCTTAACAGGGGATTTTAATGAGCAGTTCTTC
.	TRBV29-1	TRBJ2-7	many	CSVMVGEQYF	TGCAGCGTTATGGTGGGCGAGCAGTACTTC
TRBD1	TRBV12-3/TRBV12-4	TRBJ2-7	many	CASSHTGRLGGAEQYF	TGTGCCAGCAGTCACACAGGACGCTTAGGGGGCGCCGAGCAGTACTTC
.	TRBV14	TRBJ1-1	once	CASSQSFGGATEAFF	TGTGCCAGCAGCCAATCGTTTGGGGGTGCTACTGAAGCTTTCTTT
.	TRBV24-1	TRBJ2-5	.	CATTDGGRQYF	TGTGCCACCACCGATGGCGGTCGCCAGTACTTC
.	TRBV28	TRBJ1-1	many	CASNGRVKTEAFF	TGTGCCAGCAATGGCCGGGTTAAGACTGAAGCTTTCTTT
.	TRBV20-1	TRBJ2-3	many	CSARDYARDTQYF	TGCAGTGCTAGAGATTATGCTAGGGATACGCAGTATTTT
.	TRBV5-1	TRBJ2-5	few	CASSLATGRETQYF	TGCGCCAGCAGCTTGGCCACAGGTCGGGAGACCCAGTACTTC
.	TRBV10-3	TRBJ2-5	few	CAISEGLLAEQETQYF	TGTGCCATCAGCGAGGGCTTACTAGCTGAGCAAGAGACCCAGTACTTC
.	TRBV12-3/TRBV12-4	TRBJ2-7	.	CASRGQTTEQYF	TGTGCCAGCAGAGGACAAACAACCGAGCAGTACTTC
TRBD1	TRBV7-2	TRBJ1-2	.	CASTFAGGNNYGYTF	TGTGCCAGCACCTTCGCAGGGGGCAATAACTATGGCTACACCTTC
.	TRBV30	TRBJ1-1	many	CAWSPRNTEAFF	TGTGCCTGGAGTCCCAGGAACACTGAAGCTTTCTTT
.	TRBV12-3/TRBV12-4	TRBJ2-5	once	CASSVVRDTQYF	TGTGCCAGCAGTGTAGTCCGGGACACCCAGTACTTC